Below are 11 T cell receptor beta chains sequenced from a single sample in a study of shared clonotypes between healthy human individuals. Generated by immunoSEQ multiplex PCR, the TCRdb table keeps only in-frame clones and is missing some. The sample holds under 1,100,000 clones; under 80% are singletons and the top ten take approximately 1.5%. The sequencing sample was made of memory CD4+ T cells sorted from blood. Stated subset: CD45RA-negative fraction. Every receptor here comes from a man between 18 and 35 years old in good health.

Written as DNA, the CDR3 is TGTGCCAGCAGCTTAGGCGGGGGGGAAGCTTTCTTT. Protein: CASSLGGGEAFF. The chain combines TRBV7-8 with TRBJ1-1; possible D gene TRBD1, 5 bases. From germline, CDR1 is SGHVS and CDR2 FQNEAQ. V lost 1 base, J lost 8 bases, and 8 bases lay in between. This CDR3 is 12 amino acids long.

This clone was counted a few times. V and J are TRBV9 and TRBJ1-3, with a tentative D call TRBD1 (5 bases). Deletions cut 3 bases from V and 0 bases from J, with 19 bases between. Germline-derived CDR1 and CDR2 are SGDLS and YYNGEE. The CDR3 has 18 amino acids. CDR3 nucleotides: TGTGCCAGCAGCGGACAGACCCATGGGGGGGACTCTGGAAACACCATATATTTT. Translating it yields CASSGQTHGGDSGNTIYF. The whole variable domain, filled in from reference TRBV9 and TRBJ1-3, reads DSGVTQTPKHLITATGQRVTLRCSPRSGDLSVYWYQQSLDQGLQFLIQYYNGEERAKGNILERFSAQQFPDLHSELNLSSLELGDSALYFCASSGQTHGGDSGNTIYFGEGSWLTVV.

This clone was counted once. The gene calls are TRBV5-4 and TRBJ1-1; D is possibly TRBD1 (6 bases). Germline loops: CDR1 SGHNT, CDR2 YYREEE (reference sequence). The CDR3 covers 15 residues. V lost 3 bases and J 0 bases, leaving 12 bases between the germline ends. This chain's CDR3 is CASSSIQGMNTEAFF. The CDR3 bases are TGTGCCAGCAGCTCCATCCAGGGGATGAACACTGAAGCTTTCTTT.

Details on this clone: The sample contains more than one DNA sequence encoding this CDR3. V is TRBV2 and J is TRBJ2-7; D is unresolved. Per the germline V gene, CDR1 is SNHLY and CDR2 is FYNNEI. Trimming shortened V by 4 bases and J by 4 bases, and 5 bases separated the two germline ends. CDR3 length equals 11 residues. CDR3 protein: CASSVQYEQYF. The CDR3 region has the DNA TGTGCCAGCAGTGTACAGTACGAGCAGTACTTC. The full variable domain, completed using reference TRBV2 and TRBJ2-7, is EPEVTQTPSHQVTQMGQEVILRCVPISNHLYFYWYRQILGQKVEFLVSFYNNEISEKSEIFDDQFSVERPDGSNFTLKIRSTKLEDSAMYFCASSVQYEQYFGPGTRLTVT.

This clone was seen once. The CDR3 DNA sequence: TGCGCCAGCAGTGACCCCGGGACAGGGTATCAGCCCCAGCATTTT. Translation: CASSDPGTGYQPQHF. The V call is TRBV10-2, the J call TRBJ1-5; 9 bases are shared with TRBD1. The junction had 5 bases not matched to a gene; V was cut back by 3 bases and J by 5 bases. In germline, CDR1 is WSHSY, CDR2 SAAADI. CDR3 length equals 15 residues.

This clone was recorded a few times. A junction boundary mismatches the germline segment, possibly from a read error. The chain employs TRBV6-6 and TRBJ1-5; D remains unclear. The germline gives CDR1 MNHNY, CDR2 SVGAGI (reference sequence). The CDR3 runs to 10 residues. CDR3 amino acids: CASSANSTDF. In nucleotides, the CDR3 is TGTGCCAGCAGTGCCAACTCCACGGATTTT.

This chain links TRBV5-4 with TRBJ2-1; tentative D call: TRBD2 (6 bases). CDR3 size: 15 residues. V was pared by 3 bases and J by 4 bases, with 14 bases between. Germline CDR1 reads SGHNT; CDR2 reads YYREEE (reference sequence). CDR3: CASSSGPGEYNEQFF. As DNA, the CDR3 is TGTGCCAGCAGCTCCGGACCGGGGGAGTACAATGAGCAGTTCTTC.

The V gene is TRBV4-2, the J gene TRBJ2-3; D unresolved. CDR1 is LGHNA, CDR2 YNFKEQ, per germline. CDR3 length equals 14 residues. The V end was cut by 0 bases, the J end by 3 bases, with 7 bases between. The CDR3 DNA sequence: TGTGCCAGCAGCCAAGATGGGCCAACAGATACGCAGTATTTT. Its protein product is CASSQDGPTDTQYF.

The chain carries TRBV10-3 and TRBJ2-5; TRBD2 matches 9 bases. V shed 4 bases, J shed 5 bases, and the junction held 5 bases outside the gene matches. The CDR3 contains 14 residues. The germline CDR1 and CDR2 sequences are ENHRY and SYGVKD. The CDR3 is CAISGAGGSETQYF. CDR3 sequence (DNA): TGTGCCATCAGTGGTGCGGGAGGGAGCGAGACCCAGTACTTC.

CDR3 amino acids: CASSDRRDYGYTF. The CDR3 DNA reads TGTGCCAGCAGTGACAGAAGGGACTATGGCTACACCTTC. The chain employs TRBV6-1 and TRBJ1-2, with D uncertain. The CDR3 is 13 amino acids. From germline, CDR1 is MNHNS and CDR2 SASEGT. The V end lost 3 bases, the J end lost 3 bases, and 8 bases lay between the germline ends.

The chain recombines TRBV10-1 with TRBJ2-7; D is unresolved. Germline V CDR1 and CDR2: WNHNN, SYGVQD (reference sequence). This CDR3 has 13 residues. V gave up 4 bases and J gave up 4 bases, with 11 bases separating them. CDR3 sequence: CASSARRSYEQYF. The CDR3 DNA reads as TGCGCCAGCAGTGCCCGTCGTTCTTACGAGCAGTACTTC.